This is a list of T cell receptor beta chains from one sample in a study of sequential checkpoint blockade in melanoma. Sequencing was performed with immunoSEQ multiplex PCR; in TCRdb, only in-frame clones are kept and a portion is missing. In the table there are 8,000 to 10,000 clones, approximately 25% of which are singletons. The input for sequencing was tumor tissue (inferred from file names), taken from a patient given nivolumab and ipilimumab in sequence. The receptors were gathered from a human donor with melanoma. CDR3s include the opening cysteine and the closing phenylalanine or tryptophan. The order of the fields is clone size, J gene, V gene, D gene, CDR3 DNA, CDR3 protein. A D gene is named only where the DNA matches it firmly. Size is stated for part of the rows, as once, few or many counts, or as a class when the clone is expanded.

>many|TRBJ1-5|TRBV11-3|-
TGTGCCAGCAGCTTGGGCAGGGGATCGAGGGGCTATCAGCCCCAGCATTTT
CASSLGRGSRGYQPQHF
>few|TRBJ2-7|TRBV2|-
TGTGCCACCACTACCGGGACAATCAACTACGAGCAGTACTTC
CATTTGTINYEQYF
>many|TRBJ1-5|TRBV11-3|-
TGTGCCAGCAGCTCCACGGGGGCCGGCAATCAGCCCCAGCATTTT
CASSSTGAGNQPQHF
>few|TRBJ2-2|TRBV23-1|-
TGCGCCAGCAGCTTGGGGTGGACCGGGGAGCTGTTTTTT
CASSLGWTGELFF
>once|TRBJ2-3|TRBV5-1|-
TGCGCCAGCAGCTTGGATTCCCCAGACCATAGCACAGATACGCAGTATTTT
CASSLDSPDHSTDTQYF
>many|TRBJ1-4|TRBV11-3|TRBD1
TGTGCCAGCAGCTCCGGGACAGAGATTGAAAAACTGTTTTTT
CASSSGTEIEKLFF
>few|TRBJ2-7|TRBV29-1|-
TGCAGCGTTGACCAAGGGTTCGGCTACGAGCAGTACTTC
CSVDQGFGYEQYF
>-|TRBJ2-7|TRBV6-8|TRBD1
TGTGCCAGCAGTAAGATTTGGGACAGGATATACGAGCAGTACTTC
CASSKIWDRIYEQYF
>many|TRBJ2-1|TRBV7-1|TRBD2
TGTGCCAGCAGCTTAAGCCCGGGACTAGCGGGAGGTAATGAGCAGTTCTTC
CASSLSPGLAGGNEQFF
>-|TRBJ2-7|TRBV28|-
TGTGCCAGCAGTTTATTCGCCGTCCCTATATACGAGCAGTACTTC
CASSLFAVPIYEQYF
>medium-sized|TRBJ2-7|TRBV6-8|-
TGTGCCAGCAACCGGGACACTTTGTACGAGCAGTACTTC
CASNRDTLYEQYF
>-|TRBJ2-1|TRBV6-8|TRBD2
TGTGCCAGCAGTCCAAGCGGGGCTTCCTACAATGAGCAGTTCTTC
CASSPSGASYNEQFF
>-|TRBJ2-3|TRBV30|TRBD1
TGTGCCTGGAGTCTCCGGGACAGGGTGACAGATACGCAGTATTTT
CAWSLRDRVTDTQYF
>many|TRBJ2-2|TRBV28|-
TGTGCCAGCAGTAGGACTCTCAACACCGGGGAGCTGTTTTTT
CASSRTLNTGELFF
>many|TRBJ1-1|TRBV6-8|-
TGTGCCAGCAGCAGGGGTAATGGTGAAGCTTTCTTT
CASSRGNGEAFF
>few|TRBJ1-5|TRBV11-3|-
TGTGCCAGCAGCTTAATGGTTACCAATCAGCCCCAGCATTTT
CASSLMVTNQPQHF
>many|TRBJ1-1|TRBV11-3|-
TGTGCCAGCAGCTTATCTTGGGAAATCACTGAAGCTTTCTTT
CASSLSWEITEAFF
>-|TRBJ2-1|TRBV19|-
TGTGCCAGTAGTATAGAGAGGGCCGCTGAGCAGTTCTTC
CASSIERAAEQFF